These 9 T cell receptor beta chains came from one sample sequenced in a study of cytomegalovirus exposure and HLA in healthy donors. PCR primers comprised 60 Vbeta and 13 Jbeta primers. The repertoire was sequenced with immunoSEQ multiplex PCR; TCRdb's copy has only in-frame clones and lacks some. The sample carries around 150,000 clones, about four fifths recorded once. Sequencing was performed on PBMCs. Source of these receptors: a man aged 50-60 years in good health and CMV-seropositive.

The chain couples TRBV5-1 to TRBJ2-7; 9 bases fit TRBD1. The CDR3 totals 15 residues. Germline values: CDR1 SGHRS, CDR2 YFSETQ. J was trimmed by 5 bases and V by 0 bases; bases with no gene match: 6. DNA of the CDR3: TGCGCCAGCAGCTTGGTTCGGGACAGGGCACACGAGCAGTACTTC. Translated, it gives CASSLVRDRAHEQYF.

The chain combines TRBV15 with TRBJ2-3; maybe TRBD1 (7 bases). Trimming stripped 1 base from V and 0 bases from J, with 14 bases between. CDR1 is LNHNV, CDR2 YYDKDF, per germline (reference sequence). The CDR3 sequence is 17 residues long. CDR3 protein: CATSRGRGRGSTDTQYF. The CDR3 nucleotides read TGTGCCACCAGCAGAGGGAGGGGCAGGGGGAGCACAGATACGCAGTATTTT.

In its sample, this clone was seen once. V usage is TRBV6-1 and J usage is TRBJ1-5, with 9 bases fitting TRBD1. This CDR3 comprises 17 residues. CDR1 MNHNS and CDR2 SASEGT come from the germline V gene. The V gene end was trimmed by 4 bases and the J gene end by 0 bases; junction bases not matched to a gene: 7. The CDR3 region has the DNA TGTGCCAGCAGTGGGACAGGGGCGGGTTATAGCAATCAGCCCCAGCATTTT. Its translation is CASSGTGAGYSNQPQHF.

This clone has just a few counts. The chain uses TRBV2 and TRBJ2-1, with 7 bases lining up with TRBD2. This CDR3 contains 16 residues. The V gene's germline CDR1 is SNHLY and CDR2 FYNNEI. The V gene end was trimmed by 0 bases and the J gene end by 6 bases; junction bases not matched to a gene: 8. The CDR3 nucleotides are TGTGCCAGCAGTGAAGCGGTGGCGGGAGCTGGCAATGAGCAGTTCTTC. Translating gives CASSEAVAGAGNEQFF.

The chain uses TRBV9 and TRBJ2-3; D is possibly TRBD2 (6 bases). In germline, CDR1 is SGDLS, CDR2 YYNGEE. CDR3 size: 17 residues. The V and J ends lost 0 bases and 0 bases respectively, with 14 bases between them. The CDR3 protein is CASSVEGGALSTDTQYF. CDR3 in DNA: TGTGCCAGCAGCGTAGAAGGCGGGGCACTTAGCACAGATACGCAGTATTTT. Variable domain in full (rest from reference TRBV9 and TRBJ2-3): DSGVTQTPKHLITATGQRVTLRCSPRSGDLSVYWYQQSLDQGLQFLIQYYNGEERAKGNILERFSAQQFPDLHSELNLSSLELGDSALYFCASSVEGGALSTDTQYFGPGTRLTVL.

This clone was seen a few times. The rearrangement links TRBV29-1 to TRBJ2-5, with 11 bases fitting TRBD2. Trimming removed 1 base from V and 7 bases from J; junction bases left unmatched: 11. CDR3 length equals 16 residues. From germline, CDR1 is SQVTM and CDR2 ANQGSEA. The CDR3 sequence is CSVEGASGRLSGTQYF. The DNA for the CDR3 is TGCAGCGTTGAAGGAGCTAGCGGGAGGCTCTCCGGGACCCAGTACTTC.

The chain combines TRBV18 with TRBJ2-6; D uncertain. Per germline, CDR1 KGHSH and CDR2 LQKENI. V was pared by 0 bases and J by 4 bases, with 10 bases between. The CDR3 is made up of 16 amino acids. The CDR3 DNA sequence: TGTGCCAGCTCACCACCGCGATTTTCCGGGGCCAACGTCCTGACTTTC. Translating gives CASSPPRFSGANVLTF.

The CDR3 region is CASSARTSGSYEQYF. CDR3 coding DNA: TGTGCCAGCAGTGCCAGGACTAGCGGTTCCTACGAGCAGTACTTC. The chain carries TRBV28 and TRBJ2-7; 10 bases line up with TRBD2. Germline trimming cut 5 bases from V and 1 base from J; bases unmatched to any gene: 5. Germline CDR1 is MDHEN and CDR2 is SYDVKM. The CDR3 covers 15 residues.

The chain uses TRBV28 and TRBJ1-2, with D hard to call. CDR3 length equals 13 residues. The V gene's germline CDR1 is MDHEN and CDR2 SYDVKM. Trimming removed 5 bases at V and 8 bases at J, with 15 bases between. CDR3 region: CASSPDGERGYTF. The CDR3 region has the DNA TGTGCCAGCAGTCCAGACGGAGAACGGGGCTACACCTTC.